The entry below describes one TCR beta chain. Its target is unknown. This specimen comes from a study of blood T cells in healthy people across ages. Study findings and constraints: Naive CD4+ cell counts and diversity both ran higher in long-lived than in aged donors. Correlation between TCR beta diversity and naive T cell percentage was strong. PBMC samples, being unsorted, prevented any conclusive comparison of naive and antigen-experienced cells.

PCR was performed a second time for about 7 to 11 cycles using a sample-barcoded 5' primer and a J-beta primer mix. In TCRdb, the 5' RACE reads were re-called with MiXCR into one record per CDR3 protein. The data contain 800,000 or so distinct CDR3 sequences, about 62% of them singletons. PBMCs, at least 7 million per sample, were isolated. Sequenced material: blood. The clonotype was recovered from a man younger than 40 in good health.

The CDR3 DNA follows: TGTGCCAGCACCCACAGGGCGACCTACGAGCAGTACTTC. The encoded protein is CASTHRATYEQYF. This chain connects TRBV7-2 to TRBJ2-7, with D possibly matching TRBD1 (6 bases). Trimming took 7 bases from V and 2 from J, leaving 12 bases between them. CDR3 length: 13 amino acids. Germline loops: CDR1 SGHTA, CDR2 FQGNSA.